These T cell receptor beta chains were read from a single sample in a study of OX40 agonist ivuxolimab in advanced cancers. Profiled with immunoSEQ multiplex PCR; TCRdb holds only in-frame clones, not every one. The repertoire holds over 150,000 clones, with roughly 94% as singletons. The starting material was CD4+ or CD8+ T cells sorted from blood, obtained in a trial of the OX40 agonist ivuxolimab. The receptors were sampled from an adult with an advanced solid tumor such as melanoma, head and neck, liver or kidney cancer. CDR3s include the opening cysteine and the closing phenylalanine or tryptophan. A D gene is named only where the DNA matches it firmly. Expanded clones get a size class; other rows say once, few or many, or leave the size out.

D,J,size,V,DNA,CDR3
TRBD2,TRBJ2-3,.,TRBV4-3,TGCGCCAGCAGCCAAGGGATAGCGGGGACTAGCACAGATACGCAGTATTTT,CASSQGIAGTSTDTQYF
.,TRBJ2-5,.,TRBV10-1,TGCGCCAGCAGTGACCCAAGAGGAGGGAACGAGACCCAGTACTTC,CASSDPRGGNETQYF
.,TRBJ2-5,.,TRBV28,TGTGCCAGCAGTTTGAAGGCGCGGGAGACCCAGTACTTC,CASSLKARETQYF
.,TRBJ1-5,.,TRBV18,TGTGCCAGCTCACCACGTCGCACAACCACTAGCAATCAGCCCCAGCATTTT,CASSPRRTTTSNQPQHF
.,TRBJ2-3,.,TRBV11-3,TGTGCCAGCAGCTTAGGGATGGCAGCGATTAGCACAGATACGCAGTATTTT,CASSLGMAAISTDTQYF
TRBD1,TRBJ1-2,.,TRBV27,TGTGCCAGCAGCCTAGCCCACAGGGGGGATGGCTACACCTTC,CASSLAHRGDGYTF
.,TRBJ2-7,.,TRBV2,TGTGCCAGCAGTGGTGAGGGCTGGGACGAATTCTACGAGCAGTACTTC,CASSGEGWDEFYEQYF
TRBD1,TRBJ2-6,.,TRBV19,TGTGCCAGTAGTACGGGGACAGCAGACTCTGGGGCCAACGTCCTGACTTTC,CASSTGTADSGANVLTF
TRBD1,TRBJ1-6,.,TRBV6-1,TGTGCCAGCAGCCCGGGACAGCTTTCACCCCTCCACTTT,CASSPGQLSPLHF
.,TRBJ1-5,few,TRBV19,TGTGCCAGTAGGAGGGACCGTACCAGCAATCAGCCCCAGCATTTT,CASRRDRTSNQPQHF
.,TRBJ2-7,.,TRBV28,TGTGCCAGCACCCCGACTCAAAATTGGGGGCGCGAGCAGTACTTC,CASTPTQNWGREQYF
.,TRBJ1-6,few,TRBV10-1,TGCGCCAGCAGTGAGTCCGCTGGGGTCCTCCACTTT,CASSESAGVLHF
TRBD2,TRBJ2-1,.,TRBV7-9,TGTGCCAGCAGCTTAGAACTAGCGGGGGAGGGTGAGCAGTTCTTC,CASSLELAGEGEQFF
TRBD1,TRBJ1-1,.,TRBV6-4,TGTGCCAGCAGTCCCCGGACAGGCGGCAACACTGAAGCTTTCTTT,CASSPRTGGNTEAFF
TRBD1,TRBJ1-2,few,TRBV19,TGTGCCAGTACTCCCGGGACAGGACGGACCTATGGCTACACCTTC,CASTPGTGRTYGYTF
.,TRBJ1-1,once,TRBV6-6,TGTGCCAGCAGTTACCTGGGACAAAACACTGAAGCTTTCTTT,CASSYLGQNTEAFF
.,TRBJ1-2,.,TRBV9,TGTGCCAGCAGCCCTTCCCAGGGAAACTATGGCTACACCTTC,CASSPSQGNYGYTF